The subject of this entry is one T cell receptor beta chain. This entry comes from a study of blood T cell repertoires in COVID-19. The wider study: Sites across the United States, Italy and Spain contributed samples from acute and convalescent COVID-19. From T cells, B-cell-depleted T cells, or PBMCs came the material, which was cDNA or gDNA.

Per the authors' pipeline: Reference gene primer amplification in the assay estimated nucleated cell counts. Here immunoSEQ multiplex PCR was the method, and the copy in TCRdb shows in-frame clones only, minus some. D and trimming come from the DNA, and the V and J calls and clone size come from that table. The sample contains about 140,000 clones, 84% of which appear only once. Germline V gives CDR1 ENHRY, CDR2 SYGVKD. Unmatched junction bases numbered 13, after V lost 11 bases and J lost 0 bases. The CDR3 covers 18 residues. Followed longitudinally, the Seattle patients had been enrolled during active infection.

The chain uses TRBV10-3 and TRBJ2-6; 10 bases map to TRBD1. Sequenced: peripheral blood. This receptor was identified in a man between 25 and 39 years old with COVID-19, enrolled during active disease. The CDR3 loop is CAAGPGTGVPSGANVLTF. CDR3 DNA sequence: TGTGCCGCAGGCCCGGGGACAGGGGTCCCCTCTGGGGCCAACGTCCTGACTTTC.